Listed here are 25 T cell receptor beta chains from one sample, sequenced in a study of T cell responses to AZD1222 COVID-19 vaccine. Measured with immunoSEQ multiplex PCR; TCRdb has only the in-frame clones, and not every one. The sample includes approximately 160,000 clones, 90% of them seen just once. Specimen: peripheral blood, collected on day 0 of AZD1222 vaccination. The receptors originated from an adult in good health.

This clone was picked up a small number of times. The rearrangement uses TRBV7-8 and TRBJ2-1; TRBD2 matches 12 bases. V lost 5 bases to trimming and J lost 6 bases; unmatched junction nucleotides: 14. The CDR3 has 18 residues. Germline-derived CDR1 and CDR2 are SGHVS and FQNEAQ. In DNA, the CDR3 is TGTGCCAGCAGCCCCAGGACTAGCGGGGATTGGGTGGCCAATGAGCAGTTCTTC. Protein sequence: CASSPRTSGDWVANEQFF.

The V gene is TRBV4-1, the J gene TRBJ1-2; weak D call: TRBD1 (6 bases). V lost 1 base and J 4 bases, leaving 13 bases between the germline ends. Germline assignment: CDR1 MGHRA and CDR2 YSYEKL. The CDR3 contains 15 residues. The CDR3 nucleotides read TGCGCCAGCAGCCAAGCGGACAGAACCTTCTATGGCTACACCTTC. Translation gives CASSQADRTFYGYTF.

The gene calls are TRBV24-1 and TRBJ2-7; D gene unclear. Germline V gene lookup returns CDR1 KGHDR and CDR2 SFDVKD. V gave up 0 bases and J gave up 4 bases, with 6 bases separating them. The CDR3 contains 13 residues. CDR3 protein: CATSDLHGYEQYF. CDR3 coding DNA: TGTGCCACCAGTGATTTGCACGGGTACGAGCAGTACTTC.

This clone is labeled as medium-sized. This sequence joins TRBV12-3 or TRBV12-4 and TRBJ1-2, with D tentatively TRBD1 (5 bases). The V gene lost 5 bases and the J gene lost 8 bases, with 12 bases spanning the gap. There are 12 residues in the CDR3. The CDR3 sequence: CASSEGVEGYTF. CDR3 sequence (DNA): TGTGCCAGCAGTGAAGGGGTTGAGGGCTACACCTTC.

CDR3 loop: CASSLPGHNYGYTF. The CDR3 nucleotides are TGTGCCAGCAGTTTACCTGGACATAACTATGGCTACACCTTC. The V call is TRBV28, the J call TRBJ1-2, with D maybe TRBD1 (5 bases). The CDR3 spans 14 residues. Trimming cost V 2 bases and J 1 base, with 8 bases left between them. Looked up from germline, CDR1 is MDHEN and CDR2 is SYDVKM.

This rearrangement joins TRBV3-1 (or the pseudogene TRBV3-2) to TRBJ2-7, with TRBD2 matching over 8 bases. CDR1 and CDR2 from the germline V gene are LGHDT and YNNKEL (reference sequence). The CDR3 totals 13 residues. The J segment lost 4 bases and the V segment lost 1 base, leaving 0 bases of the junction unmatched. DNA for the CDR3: TGTGCCAGCAGCCAAGTAGCGGGGTACGAGCAGTACTTC. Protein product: CASSQVAGYEQYF.

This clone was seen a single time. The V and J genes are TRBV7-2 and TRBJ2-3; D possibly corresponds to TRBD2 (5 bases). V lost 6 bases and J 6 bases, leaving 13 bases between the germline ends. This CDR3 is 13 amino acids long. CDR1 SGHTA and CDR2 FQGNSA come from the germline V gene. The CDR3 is CASSWRAEDTQYF. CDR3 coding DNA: TGTGCCAGCAGTTGGCGGGCCGAGGATACGCAGTATTTT.

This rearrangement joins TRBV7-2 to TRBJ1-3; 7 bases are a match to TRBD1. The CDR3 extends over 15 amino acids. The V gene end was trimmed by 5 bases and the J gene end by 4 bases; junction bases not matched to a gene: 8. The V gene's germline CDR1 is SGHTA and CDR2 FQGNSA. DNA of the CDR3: TGTGCCAGCAGCCCACGACAGGGAACGGGAAACACCATATATTTT. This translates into CASSPRQGTGNTIYF.

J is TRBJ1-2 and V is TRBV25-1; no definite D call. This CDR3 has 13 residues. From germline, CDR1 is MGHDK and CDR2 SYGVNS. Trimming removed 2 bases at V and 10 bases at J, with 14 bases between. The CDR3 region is CASSEVGGWDYTF. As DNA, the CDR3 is TGTGCCAGCAGTGAAGTCGGAGGTTGGGACTACACCTTC.

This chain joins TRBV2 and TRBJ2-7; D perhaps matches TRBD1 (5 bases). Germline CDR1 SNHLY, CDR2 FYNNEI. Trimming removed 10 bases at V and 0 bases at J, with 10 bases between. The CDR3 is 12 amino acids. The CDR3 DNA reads TGTGCCACCTCTGACAGCTCCTACGAGCAGTACTTC. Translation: CATSDSSYEQYF.

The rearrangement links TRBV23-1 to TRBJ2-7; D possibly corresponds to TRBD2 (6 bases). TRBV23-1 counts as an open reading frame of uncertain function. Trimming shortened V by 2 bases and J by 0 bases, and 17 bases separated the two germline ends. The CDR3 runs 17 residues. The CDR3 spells CASSQSPIAVSSYEQYF. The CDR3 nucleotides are TGCGCCAGCAGTCAAAGCCCCATAGCGGTAAGCTCCTACGAGCAGTACTTC.

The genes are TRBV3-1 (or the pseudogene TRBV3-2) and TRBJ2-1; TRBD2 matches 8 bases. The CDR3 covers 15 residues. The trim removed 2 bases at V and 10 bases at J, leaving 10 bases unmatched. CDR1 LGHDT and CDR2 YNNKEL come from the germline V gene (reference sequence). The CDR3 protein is CASSQWGPAGAEQFF. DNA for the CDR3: TGTGCCAGCAGCCAATGGGGGCCAGCGGGGGCCGAGCAGTTCTTC.

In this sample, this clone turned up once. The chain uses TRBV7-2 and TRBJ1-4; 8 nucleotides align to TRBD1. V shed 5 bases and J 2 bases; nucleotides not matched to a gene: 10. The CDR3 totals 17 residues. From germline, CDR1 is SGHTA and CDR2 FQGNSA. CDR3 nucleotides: TGTGCCAGCAGCCCGAGGACAGGGCCCCGCACTAATGAAAAACTGTTTTTT. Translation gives CASSPRTGPRTNEKLFF.

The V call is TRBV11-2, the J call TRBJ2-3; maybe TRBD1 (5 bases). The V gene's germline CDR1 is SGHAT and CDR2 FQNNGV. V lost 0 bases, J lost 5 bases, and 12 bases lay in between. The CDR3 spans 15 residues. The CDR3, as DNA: TGTGCCAGCAGCTTAGATCGCAGGGCAGTAGATACGCAGTATTTT. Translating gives CASSLDRRAVDTQYF.

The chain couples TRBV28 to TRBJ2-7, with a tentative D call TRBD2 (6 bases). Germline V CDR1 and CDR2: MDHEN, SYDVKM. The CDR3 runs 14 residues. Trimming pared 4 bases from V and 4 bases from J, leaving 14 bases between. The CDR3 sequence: CASSSGDLFYEQYF. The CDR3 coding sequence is TGTGCCAGCAGTTCGGGGGACCTTTTTTACGAGCAGTACTTC.

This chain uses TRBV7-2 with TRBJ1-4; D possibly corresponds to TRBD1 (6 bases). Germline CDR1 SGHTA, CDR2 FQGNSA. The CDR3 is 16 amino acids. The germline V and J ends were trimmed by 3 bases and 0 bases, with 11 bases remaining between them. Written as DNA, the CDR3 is TGTGCCAGCAGCTTTAGGGGGGGCACAACTAATGAAAAACTGTTTTTT. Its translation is CASSFRGGTTNEKLFF.

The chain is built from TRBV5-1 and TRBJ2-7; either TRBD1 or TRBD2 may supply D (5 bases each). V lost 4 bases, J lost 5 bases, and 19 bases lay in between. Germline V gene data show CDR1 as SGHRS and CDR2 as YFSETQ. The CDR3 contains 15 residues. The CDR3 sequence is CASSPGTYGDHEQYF. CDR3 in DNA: TGCGCCAGCAGCCCGGGGACCTACGGGGACCACGAGCAGTACTTC.

CDR3 nucleotides: TGCGCCAGCAGCCAAGAAAGGACAGGGGGTTACAATGAGCAGTTCTTC. Translation: CASSQERTGGYNEQFF. This chain joins TRBV4-3 and TRBJ2-1; 10 nucleotides align to TRBD1. J lost 4 bases, V lost 0 bases, and 3 bases had no gene match. CDR1 is LGHNA and CDR2 is YSLEER in the germline V gene. This CDR3 spans 16 amino acids.

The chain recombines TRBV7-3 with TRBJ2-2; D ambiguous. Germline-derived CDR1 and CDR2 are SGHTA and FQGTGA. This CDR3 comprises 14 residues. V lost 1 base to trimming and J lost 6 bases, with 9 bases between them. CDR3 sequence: CASSLMGVSGELFF. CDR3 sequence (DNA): TGTGCCAGCAGCTTAATGGGTGTCTCCGGGGAGCTGTTTTTT.

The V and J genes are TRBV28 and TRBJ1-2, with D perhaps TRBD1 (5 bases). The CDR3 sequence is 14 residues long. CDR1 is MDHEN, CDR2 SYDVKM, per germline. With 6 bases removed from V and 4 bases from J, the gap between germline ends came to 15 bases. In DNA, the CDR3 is TGTGCCAGCAGGGCCGGGACGGCGAGCTATGGCTACACCTTC. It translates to CASRAGTASYGYTF.

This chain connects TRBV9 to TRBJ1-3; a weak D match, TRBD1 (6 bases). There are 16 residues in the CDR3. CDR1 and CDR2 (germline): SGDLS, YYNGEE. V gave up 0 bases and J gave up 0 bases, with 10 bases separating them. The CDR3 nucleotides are TGTGCCAGCAGCGTAGCTCCGGACAGCTCTGGAAACACCATATATTTT. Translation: CASSVAPDSSGNTIYF.

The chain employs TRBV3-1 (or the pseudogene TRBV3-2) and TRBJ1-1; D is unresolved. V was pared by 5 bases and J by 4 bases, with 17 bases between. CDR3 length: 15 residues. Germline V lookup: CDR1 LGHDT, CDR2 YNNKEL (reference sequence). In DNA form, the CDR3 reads TGTGCCAGCAGCTTTTACCTCCAACGGAGCACTGAAGCTTTCTTT. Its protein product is CASSFYLQRSTEAFF.

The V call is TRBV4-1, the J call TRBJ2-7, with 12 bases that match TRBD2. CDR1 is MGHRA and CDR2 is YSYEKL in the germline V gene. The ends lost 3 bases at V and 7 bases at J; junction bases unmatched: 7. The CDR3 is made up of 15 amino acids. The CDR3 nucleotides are TGCGCCAGCAGCCACGGACTAGCGGGGTCGGGGGAGCAGTACTTC. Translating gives CASSHGLAGSGEQYF.

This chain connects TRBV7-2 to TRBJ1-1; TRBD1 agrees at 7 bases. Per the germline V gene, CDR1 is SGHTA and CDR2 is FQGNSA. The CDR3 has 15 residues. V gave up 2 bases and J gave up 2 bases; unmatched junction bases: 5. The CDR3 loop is CASSLRGQGNTEAFF. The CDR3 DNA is TGTGCCAGCAGCTTAAGGGGGCAGGGCAACACTGAAGCTTTCTTT. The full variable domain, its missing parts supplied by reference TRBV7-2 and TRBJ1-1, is GAGVSQSPSNKVTEKGKDVELRCDPISGHTALYWYRQSLGQGLEFLIYFQGNSAPDKSGLPSDRFSAERTGGSVSTLTIQRTQQEDSAVYLCASSLRGQGNTEAFFGQGTRLTVV.

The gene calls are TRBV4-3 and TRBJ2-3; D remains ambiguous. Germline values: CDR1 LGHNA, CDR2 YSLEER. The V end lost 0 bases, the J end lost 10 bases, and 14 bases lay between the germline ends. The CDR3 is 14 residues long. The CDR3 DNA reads TGCGCCAGCAGCCAAGATGTATTGAGACGACCGCAGTATTTT. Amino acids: CASSQDVLRRPQYF.